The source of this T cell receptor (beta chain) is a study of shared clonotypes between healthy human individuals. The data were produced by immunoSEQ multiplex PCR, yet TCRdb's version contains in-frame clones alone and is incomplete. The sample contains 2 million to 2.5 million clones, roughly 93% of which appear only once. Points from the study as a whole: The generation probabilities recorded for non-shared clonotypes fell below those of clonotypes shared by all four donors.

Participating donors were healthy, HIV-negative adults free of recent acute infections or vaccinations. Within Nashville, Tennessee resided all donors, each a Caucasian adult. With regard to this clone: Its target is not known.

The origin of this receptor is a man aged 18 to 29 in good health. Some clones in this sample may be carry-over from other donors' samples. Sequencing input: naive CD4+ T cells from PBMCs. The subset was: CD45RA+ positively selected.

CDR3 region: CASTGGTGAKNIQYF. The CDR3, as DNA: TGTGCCAGCACAGGGGGCACGGGTGCCAAAAACATTCAGTACTTC. The chain is built from TRBV2 and TRBJ2-4, with 8 bases that match TRBD1. The V segment lost 7 bases and the J segment 1 base; nucleotides outside the gene matches: 6. The CDR3 is made up of 15 amino acids. Germline CDR1 reads SNHLY; CDR2 reads FYNNEI.